Given below is one T cell receptor (beta chain) in context. The sample comes from a study of blood T cell repertoires in COVID-19. Overall study context: The origin of the acute and convalescent COVID-19 samples was the United States, Italy and Spain.

The CDR3 sequence is 17 residues long. Trimming pared 4 bases from V and 1 base from J, leaving 17 bases between. Germline values: CDR1 LNHDA, CDR2 SQIVND (reference sequence). Libraries were prepared by immunoSEQ multiplex PCR; TCRdb keeps only in-frame clonotypes and omits some of them. The top ten hold about 11% of the sample, which has more than 100,000 clones, approximately 88% seen once. The TCR was taken from a human donor in a cohort sampled during active COVID-19. Sequencing was performed on peripheral blood. The chain combines TRBV19 with TRBJ1-5; tentative D call: TRBD1 (6 bases). CDR3 DNA: TGTGCCAGTAGTACCCGGGGGGGCGGGGTGAGCAATCAGCCCCAGCATTTT. It is translated as CASSTRGGGVSNQPQHF. Using reference TRBV19 and TRBJ1-5 for the parts outside the CDR3, the full variable domain is DGGITQSPKYLFRKEGQNVTLSCEQNLNHDAMYWYRQDPGQGLRLIYYSQIVNDFQKGDIAEGYSVSREKKESFPLTVTSAQKNPTAFYLCASSTRGGGVSNQPQHFGDGTRLSIL.